The present T cell receptor beta chain was sequenced within a study of T cell repertoires in cytomegalovirus infection. Turning to the study itself: Indicated by public TCR beta signatures were CMV infection and matching HLA type.

MiXCR, run by TCRdb on the reads, gives a single entry per CDR3 protein. This sample has around 630,000 distinct CDR3 sequences; 24% occur once, and the top ten carry roughly 8%. Study-wide findings and caveats: Cumulative public TCR beta family frequency identified CMV carriers with the relevant HLA. CMV-specific HLA-C-restricted TCR beta clonotypes dominated the ex vivo response.

For this clonotype: Its cognate antigen is unknown.

The V gene end was trimmed by 3 bases and the J gene end by 3 bases; junction bases not matched to a gene: 3. The CDR3 sequence is 14 residues long. Germline CDR1 and CDR2: LGHDT and YNNKEL (reference sequence). This TCR was sampled from a human donor in good health (CMV status not recorded). Some clones in this sample may be carry-over from other donors' samples. V usage is TRBV3-1 and J usage is TRBJ1-2; 8 bases fit TRBD1. The sequenced material came from CD8+ T cells from PBMCs. CDR3 sequence reads: CASSQEDRDYGYTF. CDR3 DNA sequence: TGTGCCAGCAGCCAGGAGGACAGGGACTATGGCTACACCTTC.